The 23 T cell receptor beta chains given below trace back to one sample, sequenced in a study of blood T cell repertoires in COVID-19. Method: immunoSEQ multiplex PCR; TCRdb's copy keeps in-frame clones and lacks some. This table has under 150,000 clones, about 84% appearing once. The sample consisted of peripheral blood. The receptors stem from a human donor in a cohort sampled during active COVID-19.

The rearrangement joins TRBV7-2 to TRBJ2-5; D is unresolved. The CDR3 spans 15 residues. Trimming took 1 base from V and 5 from J, leaving 14 bases between them. Per the germline V gene, CDR1 is SGHTA and CDR2 is FQGNSA. This chain's CDR3 is CASSLDSRIGETQYF. CDR3 bases: TGTGCCAGCAGCTTAGACAGCAGGATCGGCGAGACCCAGTACTTC.

J is TRBJ2-7 and V is TRBV6-5; D may be TRBD1 (5 bases). The CDR3 loop spans 15 amino acids. Germline CDR1 is MNHEY and CDR2 is SVGAGI. V gave up 4 bases and J gave up 5 bases, with 18 bases separating them. The CDR3 loop is CASSSWGRAANEQYF. The CDR3, as DNA: TGTGCCAGCAGTTCCTGGGGCAGGGCTGCCAACGAGCAGTACTTC.

V is TRBV5-1 and J is TRBJ2-3, with D possibly TRBD2 on 5 matching bases. Per the germline V gene, CDR1 is SGHRS and CDR2 is YFSETQ. The CDR3 extends over 15 amino acids. V shed 3 bases and J shed 2 bases, with 13 bases lying between them. CDR3 bases: TGCGCCAGCAGCTCGGAGGCCCTCTCCACAGATACGCAGTATTTT. Translating it yields CASSSEALSTDTQYF.

V usage is TRBV5-1 and J usage is TRBJ1-2; weak D call: TRBD1 (6 bases). Germline lookup yields CDR1 SGHRS and CDR2 YFSETQ. The CDR3 has 15 residues. The V gene lost 0 bases and the J gene lost 4 bases, with 13 bases spanning the gap. CDR3 in amino acids: CASSLDGGRSYGYTF. CDR3 bases: TGCGCCAGCAGCTTGGATGGGGGCAGGAGCTATGGCTACACCTTC.

The V call is TRBV6-2 or TRBV6-3, the J call TRBJ1-4, with 10 bases aligning to TRBD1. Germline V gene sequence: CDR1 MNHEY, CDR2 SVGEGT. This CDR3 region has 14 residues. The V segment lost 4 bases and the J segment 7 bases; nucleotides outside the gene matches: 3. The chain's CDR3 is CASSSGTGVEKLFF. CDR3 sequence (DNA): TGTGCCAGCAGTTCCGGGACAGGGGTTGAAAAACTGTTTTTT.

This clone was detected a few times. This chain links TRBV18 with TRBJ2-3; no clear D gene. With 5 bases removed from V and 2 bases from J, the gap between germline ends came to 14 bases. There are 15 residues in the CDR3. Germline V gene data show CDR1 as KGHSH and CDR2 as LQKENI. The DNA of the CDR3 is TGTGCCAGCTCAGAACCCTTCAGTGACACAGATACGCAGTATTTT. Protein sequence: CASSEPFSDTDTQYF.

The chain combines TRBV5-1 with TRBJ1-1, with TRBD1 identical over 9 bases. Trimming at V came to 0 bases and at J to 1 base, leaving 7 bases not matched to a gene. Germline CDR1 and CDR2: SGHRS and YFSETQ. This CDR3 is built from 17 residues. The CDR3: CASSLVGQGGGNTEAFF. The CDR3, as DNA: TGCGCCAGCAGCTTGGTGGGACAGGGTGGGGGGAACACTGAAGCTTTCTTT.

The rearrangement links TRBV7-2 to TRBJ2-7; D remains ambiguous. V was clipped by 5 bases and J by 0 bases, with 8 bases between them. The V gene's germline CDR1 is SGHTA and CDR2 FQGNSA. This CDR3 contains 13 residues. CDR3 in DNA: TGTGCCAGCAGCCTCACAATCTCCTACGAGCAGTACTTC. It encodes CASSLTISYEQYF.

This clone was detected once. The genes are TRBV7-2 and TRBJ2-2; 8 bases fit TRBD2. In germline, CDR1 is SGHTA, CDR2 FQGNSA. The CDR3 covers 15 residues. V lost 5 bases to trimming and J lost 4 bases; unmatched junction nucleotides: 6. The CDR3 DNA reads as TGTGCCAGCAGCCAGACTAGCGTGGGCACCGGGGAGCTGTTTTTT. This translates into CASSQTSVGTGELFF.

This chain connects TRBV5-1 to TRBJ2-5; TRBD2 agrees at 9 bases. CDR1 and CDR2 (germline): SGHRS, YFSETQ. The CDR3 has 16 residues. The trim removed 0 bases at V and 2 bases at J, leaving 5 bases unmatched. The CDR3 is CASSLVAGGWQETQYF. The CDR3, as DNA: TGCGCCAGCAGCTTGGTCGCGGGGGGGTGGCAAGAGACCCAGTACTTC.

The rearrangement joins TRBV9 to TRBJ2-7, with TRBD2 matching 8 bases. Germline V gene lookup returns CDR1 SGDLS and CDR2 YYNGEE. The CDR3 covers 18 residues. After removal of 0 bases from V and 2 bases from J, the junction contained 13 bases not matched to a gene. CDR3 residues: CASSVGASSGGAPYEQYF. The CDR3 DNA sequence: TGTGCCAGCAGCGTAGGAGCTTCCAGCGGGGGTGCTCCCTACGAGCAGTACTTC.

The gene calls are TRBV13 and TRBJ2-1; 15 bases agree with TRBD2. Germline CDR1 and CDR2: PRHDT and FYEKMQ (reference sequence). The CDR3 consists of 19 residues. V lost 4 bases, J lost 2 bases, and 9 bases stayed unmatched. CDR3 coding DNA: TGTGCCAGCAGCTCCAGCTGGACTAGCGGGGGGGTCGCCTACAATGAGCAGTTCTTC. It encodes CASSSSWTSGGVAYNEQFF. Full variable domain (missing parts from reference TRBV13 and TRBJ2-1): AAGVIQSPRHLIKEKRETATLKCYPIPRHDTVYWYQQGPGQDPQFLISFYEKMQSDKGSIPDRFSAQQFSDYHSELNMSSLELGDSALYFCASSSSWTSGGVAYNEQFFGPGTRLTVL.

The V and J genes are TRBV6-5 and TRBJ1-6; possible D gene TRBD1, 6 bases. CDR1 and CDR2 from the germline V gene are MNHEY and SVGAGI. Between the trimmed V and J ends, which lost 2 bases and 6 bases, there was a span of 11 bases. This CDR3 spans 15 amino acids. CDR3: CASSYQGPINSPLHF. CDR3 coding DNA: TGTGCCAGCAGTTACCAGGGGCCGATTAATTCACCCCTCCACTTT.

V gene TRBV7-2 combines with J gene TRBJ1-6, with TRBD1 as a possible D gene (5 bases). CDR1 and CDR2 from the germline V gene are SGHTA and FQGNSA. The CDR3 has 15 amino acids. The ends were cut back, 5 bases at V and 9 bases at J, with 17 bases in the middle. The CDR3 region is CASSEDSVSSSPLHF. Written as DNA, the CDR3 is TGTGCCAGCAGCGAAGACAGCGTTAGTAGTTCACCCCTCCACTTT.

This chain connects TRBV11-1 to TRBJ2-7, with D tentatively TRBD2 (6 bases). Between the trimmed V and J ends, which lost 1 base and 5 bases, there was a span of 9 bases. In germline, CDR1 is SGHAT, CDR2 FQDESV (reference sequence). The CDR3 is 13 residues long. CDR3 amino acids: CASSLGGGNEQYF. The DNA of the CDR3 is TGTGCCAGCAGCTTAGGTGGCGGGAACGAGCAGTACTTC.

The chain employs TRBV7-8 and TRBJ2-5; the match to TRBD2 covers 7 bases. The CDR3 runs 14 residues. J was trimmed by 5 bases and V by 1 base; bases with no gene match: 4. The germline V gene has CDR1 SGHVS and CDR2 FQNEAQ. The CDR3 is CASSLGWGGETQYF. The CDR3 DNA is TGTGCCAGCAGCTTAGGTTGGGGGGGGGAGACCCAGTACTTC.

The chain uses TRBV6-2 or TRBV6-3 and TRBJ2-7, with 8 bases lining up with TRBD2. The CDR3 contains 15 residues. The ends lost 5 bases at V and 6 bases at J; junction bases unmatched: 12. Germline CDR1 reads MNHEY; CDR2 reads SVGEGT. CDR3 amino acids: CASSPLGSGAGEQYF. The CDR3 nucleotides read TGTGCCAGCAGTCCCCTTGGTAGCGGGGCTGGCGAGCAGTACTTC.

The V and J genes are TRBV24-1 and TRBJ2-1; a possible D gene is TRBD2 (7 bases). The CDR3 is 16 residues long. Trimming left V 5 bases short and J 2 bases short, with 15 bases between. Per germline, CDR1 KGHDR and CDR2 SFDVKD. The CDR3 coding sequence is TGTGCCACCAGTGCGAGAGGGGGGGCCCCCTACAATGAGCAGTTCTTC. Amino acids: CATSARGGAPYNEQFF.

V gene TRBV13 combines with J gene TRBJ1-4; 9 bases align to TRBD1. The V gene's germline CDR1 is PRHDT and CDR2 FYEKMQ (reference sequence). The CDR3 spans 14 residues. V shed 1 base, J shed 7 bases, and the junction held 1 base outside the gene matches. The DNA of the CDR3 is TGTGCCAGCAGCTTAGACAGGGGGCTTGAAAAACTGTTTTTT. This sequence encodes CASSLDRGLEKLFF.

J is TRBJ1-2 and V is TRBV6-1; a weak D match, TRBD1 (5 bases). This CDR3 comprises 15 residues. V shed 0 bases and J shed 5 bases, with 13 bases lying between them. Germline V gene sequence: CDR1 MNHNS, CDR2 SASEGT. The CDR3 nucleotides read TGTGCCAGCAGTGAAGCGGGGGGGATGGGGTATGGCTACACCTTC. It is translated as CASSEAGGMGYGYTF.

The chain combines TRBV19 with TRBJ2-5, with D possibly being TRBD2 (5 bases). The CDR3 has 14 residues. Germline V gene sequence: CDR1 LNHDA, CDR2 SQIVND (reference sequence). V lost 3 bases, J lost 3 bases, and 11 bases lay in between. For the CDR3, the DNA is TGTGCCAGTAGTATGAGGGCAGAAGAAGAGACCCAGTACTTC. Amino acid sequence: CASSMRAEEETQYF.

The genes are TRBV5-5 and TRBJ2-7, with a tentative D call TRBD1 (6 bases). Germline lookup yields CDR1 SGHKS and CDR2 YYEKEE (reference sequence). There are 14 residues in the CDR3. Deletions cut 4 bases from V and 6 bases from J, with 17 bases between. CDR3 region: CASSPYRETGEQYF. The CDR3 nucleotides are TGTGCCAGCAGCCCATACAGGGAGACTGGCGAGCAGTACTTC.

J is TRBJ2-7 and V is TRBV7-3; the D gene is possibly TRBD2 (6 bases). CDR3 length equals 14 residues. V lost 4 bases to trimming and J lost 9 bases, with 19 bases between them. Germline V gene data show CDR1 as SGHTA and CDR2 as FQGTGA. This CDR3 reads CASSSGGGVGLQYF. CDR3 coding DNA: TGTGCCAGCAGCTCGGGCGGCGGGGTAGGGTTGCAGTACTTC.